A single sample is the source of the 8 T cell receptor beta chains below, sequenced in a study of blood T cell repertoires in COVID-19. The repertoire was sequenced with immunoSEQ multiplex PCR; TCRdb's copy has only in-frame clones and lacks some. The table includes roughly 100,000 clones, roughly 80% detected once. Sequenced: peripheral blood. Receptors originate from an elderly man with active or convalescent COVID-19.

The V and J genes are TRBV3-1 (or the pseudogene TRBV3-2) and TRBJ1-2; TRBD1 matches at 8 bases. CDR3 size: 13 residues. V shed 7 bases, J shed 8 bases, and the junction held 9 bases outside the gene matches. The germline V gene encodes CDR1 LGHDT and CDR2 YNNKEL (reference sequence). The CDR3 reads CASTRAAGGGYTF. In DNA form, the CDR3 reads TGTGCCAGCACCAGGGCTGCAGGGGGCGGCTACACCTTC.

Turning to this clone: Relative to the germline gene, one junction end is altered; a read error may explain this. The sample contains more than one DNA sequence encoding this CDR3. The chain uses TRBV19 and TRBJ2-2; D perhaps matches TRBD2 (5 bases). The V gene's germline CDR1 is LNHDA and CDR2 SQIVND (reference sequence). The CDR3 totals 12 residues. CDR3 DNA: TGTGCCAGTAGTAGTGAGGCCGGGGAGTTGTTTTTT. Translation: CASSSEAGELFF.

The genes are TRBV6-5 and TRBJ1-4; D is unclear. Trimming took off 8 bases at V and 7 bases at J, with 5 bases between the two ends. The CDR3 has 10 amino acids. The germline CDR1 and CDR2 sequences are MNHEY and SVGAGI. The CDR3 DNA sequence: TGTGCCAGCCGGGGTGAAAAACTGTTTTTT. This codes for CASRGEKLFF.

This clone was counted a few times. J is TRBJ2-5 and V is TRBV10-2; TRBD1 is a possible D gene (5 bases). This CDR3 has 12 amino acids. Germline CDR1 WSHSY, CDR2 SAAADI. The V end was cut by 8 bases, the J end by 1 base, with 8 bases between. CDR3 sequence: CASAGAQETQYF. In DNA form, the CDR3 reads TGCGCCAGCGCTGGGGCCCAAGAGACCCAGTACTTC.

The chain couples TRBV6-6 to TRBJ2-5, with TRBD2 identical over 10 bases. This CDR3 contains 16 residues. Trimming took 0 bases from V and 1 from J; bases not matched to a gene: 2. Germline CDR1 reads MNHNY; CDR2 reads SVGAGI (reference sequence). The CDR3 bases are TGTGCCAGCAGTTACTCGGTAGCGGGGGGCCAAGAGACCCAGTACTTC. Its protein is CASSYSVAGGQETQYF.

This chain uses TRBV4-2 with TRBJ2-3; 12 nucleotides align to TRBD2. Per the germline V gene, CDR1 is LGHNA and CDR2 is YNFKEQ. The CDR3 totals 17 residues. With 1 base clipped from V and 2 bases from J, the junction kept 4 bases outside the gene matches. The CDR3 loop reads CASSQGSSGGATDTQYF. The CDR3 coding sequence is TGTGCCAGCAGCCAAGGGTCTAGCGGGGGGGCCACAGATACGCAGTATTTT.

The chain carries TRBV4-1 and TRBJ2-1; D perhaps matches TRBD2 (5 bases). V lost 5 bases to trimming and J lost 9 bases, with 8 bases between them. Per germline, CDR1 MGHRA and CDR2 YSYEKL. The CDR3 runs 11 residues. CDR3 sequence reads: CASSSGGEQFF. The CDR3 DNA follows: TGCGCCAGCAGCTCAGGAGGTGAGCAGTTCTTC.

The CDR3 bases are TGTGCCAGCAGGGGTCAGGGGGGCACTGAAGCTTTCTTT. Encoded protein: CASRGQGGTEAFF. V is TRBV11-3 and J is TRBJ1-1, with TRBD1 matching 7 bases. The CDR3 is 13 residues long. CDR1 SGHNT and CDR2 YENEEA come from the germline V gene. V gave up 6 bases and J gave up 4 bases; unmatched junction bases: 5.